The 3 T cell receptor beta chains below come from one sample, sequenced in a study of CD8+ T cells in alopecia areata. After isolation, RNA underwent reverse transcription to generate cDNA as the sequencing template. Clones were sequenced by immunoSEQ multiplex PCR, and TCRdb holds only the in-frame ones, with some missing. The repertoire holds more than 100,000 clones, with around 56% as singletons. The sample's treatment: oral pan-JAK inhibitor, 5-10 mg twice daily. This material consisted of CD4+ T cells sorted from blood, taken at week 4, from a patient treated with tofacitinib. The receptor set was obtained from a human donor with alopecia areata.

V gene TRBV7-8 combines with J gene TRBJ1-2; D is uncertain. V was clipped by 5 bases and J by 11 bases, with 24 bases between them. Germline CDR1 and CDR2: SGHVS and FQNEAQ. The CDR3 is 15 residues long. CDR3 in amino acids: CASSVRRTPGGRYTF. The CDR3 DNA reads TGTGCCAGCAGCGTACGAAGGACCCCAGGAGGACGGTACACCTTC.

This clone occurred a few times. V usage is TRBV28 and J usage is TRBJ1-1; unclear D gene. Germline CDR1 and CDR2: MDHEN and SYDVKM. CDR3 length equals 17 residues. Trimming took 6 bases from V and 1 from J, leaving 21 bases between them. CDR3 nucleotides: TGTGCCAGCAGCCCAGCCCATGCAGCGGAGAGGAACACTGAAGCTTTCTTT. Translation: CASSPAHAAERNTEAFF.

The genes are TRBV9 and TRBJ1-3, with no clear D. The germline V gene encodes CDR1 SGDLS and CDR2 YYNGEE. The CDR3 has 11 residues. V dropped 7 bases and J dropped 4 bases, with 6 bases sitting between them. The CDR3 spells CASHNGNTIYF. DNA of the CDR3: TGTGCCAGCCATAACGGAAACACCATATATTTT.